This T cell receptor (beta chain) was identified during a study of Ad26.COV2.S vaccination and SARS-CoV-2 variants. Background on the study: The donor participated in the COV1001 trial, in its Ad26.COV2.S arm. Ad26.COV2.S given intramuscularly, once or twice 56 days apart.

A remark on this clone: As yet, its antigen is unknown.

The CDR3 sequence is 14 residues long. Germline V CDR1 and CDR2: MNHEY, SMNVEV (reference sequence). V was cut by 2 bases and J by 3 bases, with 9 bases left in between. Documented treatment: roughly 20 received Ad26.COV2.S at low or high dose, single or two shots; several received placebo; per-sample allocation not given. Vaccine and placebo recipients were sampled on day 63 after the first injection. Findings and caveats of the study: Those who received the vaccine showed greater spike-specific TCR breadth than those given placebo. Substantial response breadth was reportedly seen for spike-specific CD8+ and CD4+ T cells after vaccination.

Method: immunoSEQ multiplex PCR; TCRdb's copy keeps in-frame clones and lacks some. The sample includes hundreds of thousands of clones, roughly 90% of them seen just once. The TCR comes from a person between 18 and 65 years old who received the Ad26.COV2.S COVID-19 vaccine or a placebo. The chain couples TRBV27 to TRBJ2-3; D gene uncertain. The specimen comprised peripheral blood, sampled in a trial of Ad26.COV2.S vaccine versus placebo. The DNA for the CDR3 is TGTGCCAGCAGTTTAGTGGGCTGGACAGATACGCAGTATTTT. Translated: CASSLVGWTDTQYF.